One and the same sample provided the 14 T cell receptor beta chains below, sequenced in a study of graft-versus-host responses after intestinal transplantation. Here immunoSEQ multiplex PCR was the method, and the copy in TCRdb shows in-frame clones only, minus some. The data contain approximately 24,000 clones, approximately 95% of them singletons. The sequences come from PBMCs, collected 18 days after transplant. Every receptor here comes from a human patient who received an intestinal transplant, so some T cells may come from the graft donor.

The rearrangement links TRBV19 to TRBJ1-2, with D perhaps matching TRBD1 (6 bases). Germline V gene lookup returns CDR1 LNHDA and CDR2 SQIVND (reference sequence). Trimming left V 4 bases short and J 5 bases short, with 17 bases between. The CDR3 is 15 residues long. In DNA form, the CDR3 reads TGTGCCAGTAGTAACATCCGACAGGACGCTTATGGCTACACCTTC. This encodes CASSNIRQDAYGYTF.

The CDR3 sequence: CASSQDPAGNYGYTF. For the CDR3, the DNA is TGCGCCAGCAGCCAAGATCCCGCAGGGAACTATGGCTACACCTTC. The V call is TRBV4-1, the J call TRBJ1-2; D is perhaps TRBD1 (5 bases). Trimming stripped 0 bases from V and 2 bases from J, with 10 bases between. This CDR3 comprises 15 residues. Germline V lookup: CDR1 MGHRA, CDR2 YSYEKL.

The V and J genes are TRBV27 and TRBJ2-2; D is unclear. CDR1 is MNHEY and CDR2 is SMNVEV in the germline V gene (reference sequence). V was trimmed by 3 bases and J by 2 bases, leaving 10 bases between them. The CDR3 has 15 residues. CDR3 coding DNA: TGTGCCAGCAGTTTTGTCGGCACTAACACCGGGGAGCTGTTTTTT. It specifies CASSFVGTNTGELFF.

The chain joins TRBV9 to TRBJ2-1, with a weak D call TRBD2 (7 bases). The CDR3 consists of 16 residues. CDR1 is SGDLS, CDR2 YYNGEE, per germline. V shed 3 bases and J shed 5 bases, with 18 bases lying between them. The CDR3 DNA follows: TGTGCCAGCAGCGCCATAGGGGGGGCGTATGACAATGAGCAGTTCTTC. This gives the protein CASSAIGGAYDNEQFF.

This chain links TRBV6-1 with TRBJ1-1; D is ambiguous. Germline lookup yields CDR1 MNHNS and CDR2 SASEGT. The CDR3 runs to 13 residues. Trimming removed 1 base at V and 0 bases at J, with 3 bases between. Here the CDR3 DNA reads TGTGCCAGCAGTGAAGTCTTGAACACTGAAGCTTTCTTT. This encodes CASSEVLNTEAFF.

V and J are TRBV2 and TRBJ1-5; a possible D gene is TRBD1 (5 bases). The CDR3 totals 15 residues. Germline V gene lookup returns CDR1 SNHLY and CDR2 FYNNEI. Trimming took off 6 bases at V and 6 bases at J, with 18 bases between the two ends. CDR3 residues: CASRASSGSSQPQHF. As DNA, the CDR3 is TGTGCCAGCAGGGCTTCTTCAGGGTCCTCTCAGCCCCAGCATTTT.

The rearrangement links TRBV7-6 to TRBJ2-2; D gene ambiguous. This CDR3 spans 14 amino acids. Germline values: CDR1 SGHVS, CDR2 FNYEAQ. Trimming took off 5 bases at V and 4 bases at J, with 11 bases between the two ends. The CDR3 DNA follows: TGTGCCAGCAGCCCTGCATGGCGCACCGGGGAGCTGTTTTTT. This translates into CASSPAWRTGELFF. The entire variable domain, with the rest obtained from reference TRBV7-6 and TRBJ2-2, is as follows: GAGVSQSPRYKVTKRGQDVALRCDPISGHVSLYWYRQALGQGPEFLTYFNYEAQQDKSGLPNDRFSAERPEGSISTLTIQRTEQRDSAMYRCASSPAWRTGELFFGEGSRLTVL.

The gene calls are TRBV9 and TRBJ2-5; 10 bases fit TRBD1. The V gene's germline CDR1 is SGDLS and CDR2 YYNGEE. This CDR3 is 13 amino acids long. V gave up 4 bases and J gave up 5 bases; unmatched junction bases: 2. The CDR3 region is CASSPDRGETQYF. CDR3 DNA: TGTGCCAGCAGCCCGGACAGGGGGGAGACCCAGTACTTC.

This chain links TRBV4-1 with TRBJ2-2; tentatively, D is TRBD1 or TRBD2 (5 bases each). The germline gives CDR1 MGHRA, CDR2 YSYEKL. V lost 5 bases and J lost 2, with 9 bases in between. The CDR3 is 14 amino acids. The CDR3 sequence: CASSYGTNTGELFF. In DNA, the CDR3 is TGCGCCAGCAGCTATGGGACCAACACCGGGGAGCTGTTTTTT.

The genes are TRBV6-1 and TRBJ1-5, with 7 bases fitting TRBD1. Trimming took 5 bases from V and 5 from J; bases not matched to a gene: 3. The CDR3 is made up of 13 amino acids. Germline V gene sequence: CDR1 MNHNS, CDR2 SASEGT. The CDR3 sequence: CASSSTGDQPQHF. The CDR3 DNA follows: TGTGCCAGCAGTTCCACAGGGGATCAGCCCCAGCATTTT.

The chain joins TRBV9 to TRBJ1-3, with D perhaps matching TRBD1 (6 bases). Germline CDR1 SGDLS, CDR2 YYNGEE. V lost 4 bases, J lost 4 bases, and 15 bases lay in between. This CDR3 has 15 amino acids. The CDR3, as DNA: TGTGCCAGCAGCACCCGCCCGGACAGAGGAAACACCATATATTTT. Translation: CASSTRPDRGNTIYF.

The rearrangement uses TRBV30 and TRBJ1-1, with 8 bases fitting TRBD1. Losses at the gene ends were 0 bases for V and 6 bases for J; bases not matched to a gene: 6. The CDR3 loop spans 14 amino acids. CDR1 is GTSNPN and CDR2 is SVGIG in the germline V gene (reference sequence). The CDR3 region is CAWSVGQGFAEAFF. As DNA, the CDR3 is TGTGCCTGGAGTGTAGGACAGGGCTTCGCTGAAGCTTTCTTT.

This chain connects TRBV2 to TRBJ1-2; weak D call: TRBD1 (5 bases). From germline, CDR1 is SNHLY and CDR2 FYNNEI. Trimming removed 4 bases from V and 2 bases from J, with 14 bases in between. CDR3 length equals 15 residues. CDR3 protein: CASSVFRDLNYGYTF. DNA of the CDR3: TGTGCCAGCAGTGTATTCAGGGACTTGAACTATGGCTACACCTTC.

With respect to this clone: The junction differs from germline at one of its ends, possibly a read error. The chain employs TRBV4-1 and TRBJ2-3; TRBD2 matches 15 bases. The CDR3 consists of 15 residues. Germline assignment: CDR1 MGHRA and CDR2 YSYEKL. The CDR3 region has the DNA TGCGCCAGCAGTCAAGGACTAGCGGGGGGGAATACGCAGTATTTT. It is translated as CASSQGLAGGNTQYF.